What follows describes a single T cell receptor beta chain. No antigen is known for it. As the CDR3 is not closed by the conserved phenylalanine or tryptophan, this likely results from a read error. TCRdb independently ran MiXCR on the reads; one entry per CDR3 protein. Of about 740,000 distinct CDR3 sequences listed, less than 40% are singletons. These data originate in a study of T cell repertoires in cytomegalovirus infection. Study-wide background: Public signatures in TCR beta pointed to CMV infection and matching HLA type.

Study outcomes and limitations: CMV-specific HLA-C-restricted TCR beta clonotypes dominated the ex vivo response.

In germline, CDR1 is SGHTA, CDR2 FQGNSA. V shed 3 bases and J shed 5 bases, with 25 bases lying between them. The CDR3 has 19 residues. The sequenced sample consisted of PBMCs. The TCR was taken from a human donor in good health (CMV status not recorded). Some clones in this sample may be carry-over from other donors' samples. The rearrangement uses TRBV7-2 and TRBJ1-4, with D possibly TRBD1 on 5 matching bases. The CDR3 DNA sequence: TGTGCCAGCAGCTTCCTCTCCTTGACAGCCTTTGCGGGGAATGAAAAACTGTTTTTG. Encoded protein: CASSFLSLTAFAGNEKLFL.